What follows are 32 T cell receptor beta chains derived from one specimen sequenced in a study of blood T cell repertoires in COVID-19. Measured with immunoSEQ multiplex PCR; TCRdb has only the in-frame clones, and not every one. The sample holds roughly 570,000 clones, 70% to 90% seen once. Sample: peripheral blood. The source of these receptors is a woman in her forties or fifties with COVID-19, enrolled during active disease.

The chain carries TRBV11-3 and TRBJ2-1; TRBD1 aligns across 9 bases. The CDR3 extends over 18 amino acids. The ends lost 1 base at V and 5 bases at J; junction bases unmatched: 12. Germline V lookup: CDR1 SGHNT, CDR2 YENEEA. The CDR3 reads CASSLGAWRDRDDNEQFF. The CDR3 coding sequence is TGTGCCAGCAGCTTAGGGGCGTGGAGGGACAGGGATGACAATGAGCAGTTCTTC.

The chain recombines TRBV6-5 with TRBJ1-6; D is undetermined. The V and J ends lost 6 bases and 0 bases respectively, with 9 bases between them. Germline V gene data show CDR1 as MNHEY and CDR2 as SVGAGI. The CDR3 consists of 15 residues. The CDR3 region has the DNA TGTGCCAGCAGCCCCTCGAGCTCCTATAATTCACCCCTCCACTTT. It translates to CASSPSSSYNSPLHF.

V gene TRBV5-1 combines with J gene TRBJ2-7, with D perhaps matching TRBD1 (6 bases). Trimming removed 0 bases at V and 3 bases at J, with 13 bases between. The CDR3 has 15 residues. Germline-derived CDR1 and CDR2 are SGHRS and YFSETQ. CDR3 sequence reads: CASSLEGTSVYEQYF. The CDR3 nucleotides read TGCGCCAGCAGCTTGGAGGGGACATCGGTCTACGAGCAGTACTTC.

Comments on this clone: A much larger clone lies a single base off, so this may be a read error. This chain links TRBV7-8 with TRBJ2-7; the D gene is possibly TRBD2 (5 bases). This CDR3 has 13 amino acids. Germline CDR1 is SGHVS and CDR2 is FQNEAQ. V lost 1 base and J lost 3, with 7 bases in between. Written as DNA, the CDR3 is TGTGCCAGCAGCTTAGGTCGGGACTACGAGCAGTACTTC. Translation gives CASSLGRDYEQYF.

V is TRBV18 and J is TRBJ1-1; no reliable D call. The CDR3 runs 13 residues. From germline, CDR1 is KGHSH and CDR2 LQKENI. Trimming shortened V by 6 bases and J by 3 bases, and 11 bases separated the two germline ends. The CDR3 region is CASSVSEDTEAFF. The CDR3, as DNA: TGTGCCAGCTCGGTTTCTGAGGACACTGAAGCTTTCTTT.

This sequence joins TRBV11-3 and TRBJ2-3; tentatively, D is TRBD2 (5 bases). CDR1 is SGHNT and CDR2 is YENEEA in the germline V gene. V lost 3 bases, J lost 2 bases, and 9 bases lay in between. The CDR3 is 14 residues long. This CDR3 is CASSFGRSTDTQYF. Here the CDR3 DNA reads TGTGCCAGCAGCTTTGGGAGATCCACAGATACGCAGTATTTT.

The V gene is TRBV5-1, the J gene TRBJ1-2, with TRBD1 matching 8 bases. V dropped 4 bases and J dropped 2; count of bases not matched to a gene: 7. The CDR3 covers 15 residues. Germline CDR1 is SGHRS and CDR2 is YFSETQ. CDR3 in DNA: TGCGCCAGCAGCCATGGGACAGGATCGAACTATGGCTACACCTTC. Its protein is CASSHGTGSNYGYTF.

The J gene is TRBJ2-2, the V gene TRBV3-1 (or the pseudogene TRBV3-2), with 7 positions matching TRBD2. The germline V gene encodes CDR1 LGHDT and CDR2 YNNKEL (reference sequence). This CDR3 region has 15 residues. V lost 6 bases, J lost 5 bases, and 9 bases stayed unmatched. The CDR3 DNA follows: TGTGCCAGCAGAAAAAGGGAGGGCTATACCGGGGAGCTGTTTTTT. The encoded protein is CASRKREGYTGELFF.

The CDR3, as DNA: TGTGCCAGCAGTTTACCCCCCGGGCAGGGGAATTCACCCCTCCACTTT. This sequence encodes CASSLPPGQGNSPLHF. This rearrangement joins TRBV28 to TRBJ1-6; a weak D match, TRBD1 (6 bases). The CDR3 has 16 residues. CDR1 MDHEN and CDR2 SYDVKM come from the germline V gene. The V end was cut by 2 bases, the J end by 7 bases, with 15 bases between.

The chain joins TRBV5-6 to TRBJ1-2; D not certain. Trimming cost V 4 bases and J 5 bases, with 12 bases left between them. CDR1 is SGHDT, CDR2 YYEEEE, per germline. The CDR3 sequence is 13 residues long. This CDR3 reads CASSPPGSYGYTF. DNA for the CDR3: TGTGCCAGCAGCCCCCCGGGGTCTTATGGCTACACCTTC.

J is TRBJ1-5 and V is TRBV6-5; possible D gene TRBD1, 6 bases. Germline-derived CDR1 and CDR2 are MNHEY and SVGAGI. The CDR3 loop spans 14 amino acids. The V gene lost 6 bases and the J gene lost 7 bases, with 16 bases spanning the gap. The CDR3 sequence is CASSLQQGSQPQHF. CDR3 bases: TGTGCCAGCAGCCTTCAACAGGGAAGCCAGCCCCAGCATTTT.

The genes are TRBV28 and TRBJ2-4; unclear D gene. The length of the CDR3 is 15 residues. Germline lookup yields CDR1 MDHEN and CDR2 SYDVKM. Between the trimmed V and J ends, which lost 4 bases and 0 bases, there was a span of 10 bases. CDR3 amino acids: CASSSPVLAKNIQYF. The CDR3 DNA is TGTGCCAGCAGTTCCCCAGTCCTAGCCAAAAACATTCAGTACTTC. The full variable domain, rest sourced from reference TRBV28 and TRBJ2-4, is DVKVTQSSRYLVKRTGEKVFLECVQDMDHENMFWYRQDPGLGLRLIYFSYDVKMKEKGDIPEGYSVSREKKERFSLILESASTNQTSMYLCASSSPVLAKNIQYFGAGTRLSVL.

This chain links TRBV9 with TRBJ2-2; 8 positions match TRBD2. V lost 3 bases, J lost 4 bases, and 8 bases stayed unmatched. This CDR3 region has 16 residues. Germline CDR1 SGDLS, CDR2 YYNGEE. The CDR3 protein is CASSDLSGGLTGELFF. The CDR3 DNA reads TGTGCCAGCAGCGACCTAAGCGGGGGACTCACCGGGGAGCTGTTTTTT.

The CDR3 DNA follows: TGCAGCGTCCGACAGGGTGGCGACTATGGCTACACCTTC. It codes for CSVRQGGDYGYTF. The chain links TRBV29-1 to TRBJ1-2; 7 nucleotides align to TRBD1. Germline V CDR1 and CDR2: SQVTM, ANQGSEA. The length of the CDR3 is 13 residues. V lost 6 bases, J lost 3 bases, and 7 bases stayed unmatched.

As DNA, the CDR3 is TGTGCCACCAGTGATTTGTCGGGTAGGCACTATGGCTACACCTTC. Its translation is CATSDLSGRHYGYTF. V is TRBV24-1 and J is TRBJ1-2; no firm D call. The CDR3 runs to 15 residues. V shed 0 bases and J shed 3 bases, with 10 bases lying between them. Looked up from germline, CDR1 is KGHDR and CDR2 is SFDVKD.

A word on this clone: The same CDR3 is also encoded by other DNA sequences in this sample. The chain employs TRBV27 and TRBJ2-2; 14 bases line up with TRBD2. This CDR3 comprises 18 residues. From germline, CDR1 is MNHEY and CDR2 SMNVEV (reference sequence). Trimming cost V 4 bases and J 2 bases; bases outside gene matches: 6. In DNA, the CDR3 is TGTGCCAGCAGTTCGCGGACTAGCGGGGGGCCTAACACCGGGGAGCTGTTTTTT. Translating gives CASSSRTSGGPNTGELFF.

The chain has TRBV27 and TRBJ1-1; the match to TRBD1 covers 7 bases. Germline V gene data show CDR1 as MNHEY and CDR2 as SMNVEV (reference sequence). The CDR3 extends over 14 amino acids. Trimming cost V 7 bases and J 0 bases; bases outside gene matches: 5. The CDR3, as DNA: TGTGCCAGCATTCAGGGGGGCATGAACACTGAAGCTTTCTTT. Residues: CASIQGGMNTEAFF.

The chain couples TRBV9 to TRBJ2-5, with D tentatively TRBD2 (6 bases). Germline V gene lookup returns CDR1 SGDLS and CDR2 YYNGEE. The CDR3 runs to 15 residues. Trimming left V 1 base short and J 2 bases short, with 12 bases between. The chain's CDR3 is CASSVLGRGQETQYF. CDR3 nucleotides: TGTGCCAGCAGCGTATTGGGCCGGGGGCAAGAGACCCAGTACTTC.

This chain joins TRBV5-5 and TRBJ1-2; 7 nucleotides align to TRBD1. The germline gives CDR1 SGHKS, CDR2 YYEKEE (reference sequence). V shed 1 base, J shed 4 bases, and the junction held 4 bases outside the gene matches. This CDR3 has 14 residues. For the CDR3, the DNA is TGTGCCAGCAGCTTGAAACAGGGGAGCTATGGCTACACCTTC. It translates to CASSLKQGSYGYTF.

The rearrangement uses TRBV7-2 and TRBJ1-5; perhaps TRBD1 as D (5 bases). The CDR3 has 16 amino acids. V was clipped by 5 bases and J by 9 bases, with 23 bases between them. Germline V gene lookup returns CDR1 SGHTA and CDR2 FQGNSA. CDR3 in DNA: TGTGCCAGCAGCGCTTATATAGTGGGGGGAGGATGGCCCCAGCATTTT. Its protein product is CASSAYIVGGGWPQHF.

J is TRBJ1-1 and V is TRBV19; tentatively, D is TRBD1 (5 bases). V was pared by 9 bases and J by 5 bases, with 16 bases between. The germline gives CDR1 LNHDA, CDR2 SQIVND (reference sequence). This CDR3 has 13 amino acids. The CDR3 DNA reads as TGTGCCAGCGACCAAGGGGCGGGGACTGAAGCTTTCTTT. Translating it yields CASDQGAGTEAFF.

The chain has TRBV19 and TRBJ1-1; D is unresolved. The ends were cut back, 4 bases at V and 0 bases at J, with 6 bases in the middle. The germline V gene has CDR1 LNHDA and CDR2 SQIVND (reference sequence). The CDR3 runs to 13 residues. DNA of the CDR3: TGTGCCAGTAGTACAGGAATGAACACTGAAGCTTTCTTT. This sequence encodes CASSTGMNTEAFF.

The V call is TRBV5-1, the J call TRBJ1-1; TRBD1 aligns across 8 bases. The trim removed 3 bases at V and 5 bases at J, leaving 9 bases unmatched. The CDR3 loop spans 15 amino acids. CDR1 SGHRS and CDR2 YFSETQ come from the germline V gene. CDR3 region: CASSSYGQGHTEAFF. The CDR3 DNA is TGCGCCAGCAGCTCATACGGACAGGGTCATACTGAAGCTTTCTTT. Together with reference TRBV5-1 and TRBJ1-1, the CDR3 gives the full variable domain: KAGVTQTPRYLIKTRGQQVTLSCSPISGHRSVSWYQQTPGQGLQFLFEYFSETQRNKGNFPGRFSGRQFSNSRSEMNVSTLELGDSALYLCASSSYGQGHTEAFFGQGTRLTVV.

The chain recombines TRBV30 with TRBJ2-5; 10 nucleotides align to TRBD1. The germline V gene has CDR1 GTSNPN and CDR2 SVGIG (reference sequence). The CDR3 contains 15 residues. V was clipped by 0 bases and J by 5 bases; unmatched bases: 6. Written as DNA, the CDR3 is TGTGCCTGGAGTGTCGGGACAGGGGCTTCGGAGACCCAGTACTTC. Translated, it gives CAWSVGTGASETQYF.

This clone has a handful of counts. The chain joins TRBV5-6 to TRBJ1-4; the D gene is possibly TRBD1 (6 bases). Trimming took off 4 bases at V and 8 bases at J, with 21 bases between the two ends. Germline V gene data show CDR1 as SGHDT and CDR2 as YYEEEE. The CDR3 is 16 residues long. CDR3 in DNA: TGTGCCAGCAGCCCAGGCCCCGGGACAAGCGGCGAAAAACTGTTTTTT. Protein: CASSPGPGTSGEKLFF.

This chain connects TRBV12-5 to TRBJ2-3; unclear D gene. From germline, CDR1 is LGHNT and CDR2 FRNRAP. The CDR3 contains 12 residues. V was trimmed by 5 bases and J by 7 bases, leaving 10 bases between them. This chain's CDR3 is CASGPSRYTQYF. CDR3 DNA: TGTGCTAGTGGTCCGTCCAGGTATACGCAGTATTTT.

The J gene is TRBJ1-2, the V gene TRBV5-1; 9 bases map to TRBD1. V was clipped by 1 base and J by 10 bases; unmatched bases: 11. The CDR3 has 15 residues. CDR1 is SGHRS, CDR2 YFSETQ, per germline. CDR3 DNA: TGCGCCAGCAGCTTGATAGGTTGGGGACAGGGTTTCTACACCTTC. Translation gives CASSLIGWGQGFYTF.

In this sample, this clone turned up once. The rearrangement joins TRBV19 to TRBJ1-1, with D possibly being TRBD1 (6 bases). The CDR3 is 14 residues long. Trimming shortened V by 6 bases and J by 0 bases, and 11 bases separated the two germline ends. Germline CDR1 LNHDA, CDR2 SQIVND (reference sequence). The CDR3 region is CASRLDRMNTEAFF. The DNA of the CDR3 is TGTGCCAGTAGGCTGGACAGAATGAACACTGAAGCTTTCTTT. The complete variable domain, with remaining parts taken from reference TRBV19 and TRBJ1-1, reads DGGITQSPKYLFRKEGQNVTLSCEQNLNHDAMYWYRQDPGQGLRLIYYSQIVNDFQKGDIAEGYSVSREKKESFPLTVTSAQKNPTAFYLCASRLDRMNTEAFFGQGTRLTVV.

CDR3 in amino acids: CSVGQNLYNEQFF. The CDR3 DNA follows: TGCAGCGTTGGACAGAATTTGTACAATGAGCAGTTCTTC. The rearrangement joins TRBV29-1 to TRBJ2-1, with D perhaps TRBD1 (5 bases). Germline CDR1 and CDR2: SQVTM and ANQGSEA. Trimming removed 4 bases at V and 4 bases at J, with 11 bases between. CDR3 length: 13 residues.

The gene calls are TRBV18 and TRBJ1-3, with 8 nucleotides matching TRBD1. Germline loops: CDR1 KGHSH, CDR2 LQKENI. The CDR3 consists of 18 residues. The J segment lost 0 bases and the V segment lost 3 bases, leaving 10 bases of the junction unmatched. The CDR3 DNA follows: TGTGCCAGCTCACCCCGTAACCAGGGGGCTTTCTCTGGAAACACCATATATTTT. It specifies CASSPRNQGAFSGNTIYF.

The gene calls are TRBV9 and TRBJ2-3; the match to TRBD2 covers 7 bases. After removal of 3 bases from V and 5 bases from J, the junction contained 12 bases not matched to a gene. The CDR3 extends over 16 amino acids. From germline, CDR1 is SGDLS and CDR2 YYNGEE. The DNA for the CDR3 is TGTGCCAGCAGCGGTCTGGATAGCGGGCCGGTAGATACGCAGTATTTT. It translates to CASSGLDSGPVDTQYF.

The rearrangement uses TRBV28 and TRBJ1-1, with no clear D. Trimming took 3 bases from V and 3 from J, leaving 8 bases between them. Germline CDR1 is MDHEN and CDR2 is SYDVKM. The CDR3 covers 13 residues. For the CDR3, the DNA is TGTGCCAGCAGTTTGCGGGAGCACACTGAAGCTTTCTTT. This codes for CASSLREHTEAFF.